This TCR beta chain was found in a study of shared clonotypes between healthy human individuals. The study, taken as a whole, reports: Clonotype sharing among donors was thought likely to change with sequencing depth.

About this clone itself: The antigen remains undetermined.

Donors were healthy HIV-negative adults without recently reported acute infections or vaccinations. It was across several immunoSEQ plates that each subset's genomic DNA was evenly split. The quantity of DNA used in unsorted PBMC replicate PCRs was approximately 270 ng, corresponding to tens of thousands of T cell genomes. Some clones are missing from TCRdb's copy, which holds only in-frame ones; the method was immunoSEQ multiplex PCR. The data show roughly 500,000 clones, with 79% seen just once and around 13% held by the top ten. The TCR originated in a woman aged 40 to 50 in good health. Some clones in this sample may be carry-over from other donors' samples. What was sequenced was PBMCs.

CDR3 coding DNA: TGTGCCAGCAGCGTAGAGGGGCCCGGGCGAGGGGTGACTACAGATACGCAGTATTTT. Translating it yields CASSVEGPGRGVTTDTQYF. The chain employs TRBV9 and TRBJ2-3; D possibly matches TRBD1 or TRBD2 (5 bases each). The CDR3 contains 19 residues. V lost 0 bases and J 3 bases, leaving 23 bases between the germline ends. Looked up from germline, CDR1 is SGDLS and CDR2 is YYNGEE. Looking up the rest from reference TRBV9 and TRBJ2-3 gives the full variable domain: DSGVTQTPKHLITATGQRVTLRCSPRSGDLSVYWYQQSLDQGLQFLIQYYNGEERAKGNILERFSAQQFPDLHSELNLSSLELGDSALYFCASSVEGPGRGVTTDTQYFGPGTRLTVL.